A selection of T cell receptor beta chains follows, all from one sample in a study of blood T cell repertoires in COVID-19. Only in-frame clones appear in the TCRdb table, and some are missing; sequencing was by immunoSEQ multiplex PCR. In the table there are about 370,000 clones, around 87% of which are singletons. The material sequenced was peripheral blood. These receptors all come from a woman in her 30s with COVID-19, enrolled during active disease. Both conserved end residues are part of each CDR3. The D gene is left open where the match is weak. Clone size, where shown, is once, few, many, or a class for clones that have expanded.

length: 17; J: TRBJ2-7; V: TRBV6-7; D: TRBD1; size: .; DNA: TGTGCCAGCAGTTACTCGAGGGGGACAGGGCTACCCTACGAGCAGTACTTC; CDR3: CASSYSRGTGLPYEQYF
length: 11; J: TRBJ2-7; V: TRBV30; D: .; size: .; DNA: TGTGCCTGGAGTGAAGTGCGGGAGCAGTACTTC; CDR3: CAWSEVREQYF
length: 11; J: TRBJ2-1; V: TRBV19; D: .; size: few; DNA: TGTGCCAGTAGTCTTAGAAATGAGCAGTTCTTC; CDR3: CASSLRNEQFF
length: 13; J: TRBJ2-7; V: TRBV11-3; D: TRBD2; size: .; DNA: TGTGCCAGCAGCTTAGGACTAGCGGGCGAGCAGTACTTC; CDR3: CASSLGLAGEQYF
length: 14; J: TRBJ2-1; V: TRBV29-1; D: .; size: .; DNA: TGCAGCACCAAGGGGGAAATCCAATACAATGAGCAGTTCTTC; CDR3: CSTKGEIQYNEQFF
length: 15; J: TRBJ2-7; V: TRBV7-6; D: .; size: .; DNA: TGTGCCAGCAGCTTATCTACGGGGAGTTTTGGAGAGCAGTACTTC; CDR3: CASSLSTGSFGEQYF
length: 13; J: TRBJ1-2; V: TRBV2; D: .; size: .; DNA: TGTGCCAGCAGGCCTACAGAGTTCTATGGCTACACCTTC; CDR3: CASRPTEFYGYTF
length: 13; J: TRBJ2-2; V: TRBV28; D: .; size: few; DNA: TGTGCCAGCATCACAGGGAACACCGGGGAGCTGTTTTTT; CDR3: CASITGNTGELFF
length: 13; J: TRBJ2-1; V: TRBV7-3; D: .; size: .; DNA: TGTGCCAGCAGCTTACAGTCCTACAATGAGCAGTTCTTC; CDR3: CASSLQSYNEQFF
length: 16; J: TRBJ2-2; V: TRBV19; D: .; size: .; DNA: TGTGCCAGTAGCCCCTCTACTGCGGGTATTATCGGGGAGCTGTTTTTT; CDR3: CASSPSTAGIIGELFF
length: 16; J: TRBJ1-5; V: TRBV10-3; D: TRBD1; size: .; DNA: TGTGCCATCAGCGCGGACAGGGACTATAGCAATCAGCCCCAGCATTTT; CDR3: CAISADRDYSNQPQHF
length: 13; J: TRBJ2-1; V: TRBV18; D: .; size: .; DNA: TGTGCCAGCTCACCAAGCGGAGACAATGAGCAGTTCTTC; CDR3: CASSPSGDNEQFF
length: 13; J: TRBJ1-1; V: TRBV7-8; D: .; size: .; DNA: TGTGCCAGCAGCTTAGGGAGGAACACTGAAGCTTTCTTT; CDR3: CASSLGRNTEAFF
length: 15; J: TRBJ1-1; V: TRBV9; D: TRBD1; size: .; DNA: TGTGCCAGCAGCGTAACAGGGGGCGAGGTCGCTGAAGCTTTCTTT; CDR3: CASSVTGGEVAEAFF
length: 15; J: TRBJ2-2; V: TRBV11-1; D: TRBD2; size: few; DNA: TGTGCCAGCAGCTCGTTAGCGGGAGGAACCGGGGAGCTGTTTTTT; CDR3: CASSSLAGGTGELFF
length: 16; J: TRBJ1-5; V: TRBV19; D: .; size: many; DNA: TGTGCCAGTAGTATTGACAGCCCGTATAGCAATCAGCCCCAGCATTTT; CDR3: CASSIDSPYSNQPQHF
length: 15; J: TRBJ1-4; V: TRBV19; D: TRBD1; size: .; DNA: TGTGCCAGTAGTCCCGGACAGGCCCAAGATGAAAAACTGTTTTTT; CDR3: CASSPGQAQDEKLFF
length: 12; J: TRBJ2-7; V: TRBV6-6; D: TRBD1; size: .; DNA: TGTGCCAGCAGTGGGACAGGGGAGCGGACGTACTTC; CDR3: CASSGTGERTYF
length: 17; J: TRBJ1-1; V: TRBV18; D: .; size: .; DNA: TGTGCCAGCTCACCACTATCACTGGCGGGGGGAAACACTGAAGCTTTCTTT; CDR3: CASSPLSLAGGNTEAFF
length: 16; J: TRBJ2-1; V: TRBV7-9; D: TRBD2; size: .; DNA: TGTGCCAGCAGCTTAGGTCTAGCGGGAGCATTCGATGAGCAGTTCTTC; CDR3: CASSLGLAGAFDEQFF
length: 14; J: TRBJ2-1; V: TRBV28; D: TRBD1; size: .; DNA: TGTGCCAGCAGTAACTGGGACAGTTACAATGAGCAGTTCTTC; CDR3: CASSNWDSYNEQFF